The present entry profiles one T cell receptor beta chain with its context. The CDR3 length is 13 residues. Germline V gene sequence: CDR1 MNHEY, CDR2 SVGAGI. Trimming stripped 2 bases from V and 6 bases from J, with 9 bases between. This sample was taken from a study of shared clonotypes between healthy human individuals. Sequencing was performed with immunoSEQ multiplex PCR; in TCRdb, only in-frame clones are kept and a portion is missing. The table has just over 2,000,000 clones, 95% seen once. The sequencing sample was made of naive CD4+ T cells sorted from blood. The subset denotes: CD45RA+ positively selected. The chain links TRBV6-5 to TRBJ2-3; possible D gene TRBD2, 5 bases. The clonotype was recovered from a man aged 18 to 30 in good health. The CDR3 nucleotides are TGTGCCAGCAGTTACCCGGGCGGGGATACGCAGTATTTT. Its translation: CASSYPGGDTQYF.